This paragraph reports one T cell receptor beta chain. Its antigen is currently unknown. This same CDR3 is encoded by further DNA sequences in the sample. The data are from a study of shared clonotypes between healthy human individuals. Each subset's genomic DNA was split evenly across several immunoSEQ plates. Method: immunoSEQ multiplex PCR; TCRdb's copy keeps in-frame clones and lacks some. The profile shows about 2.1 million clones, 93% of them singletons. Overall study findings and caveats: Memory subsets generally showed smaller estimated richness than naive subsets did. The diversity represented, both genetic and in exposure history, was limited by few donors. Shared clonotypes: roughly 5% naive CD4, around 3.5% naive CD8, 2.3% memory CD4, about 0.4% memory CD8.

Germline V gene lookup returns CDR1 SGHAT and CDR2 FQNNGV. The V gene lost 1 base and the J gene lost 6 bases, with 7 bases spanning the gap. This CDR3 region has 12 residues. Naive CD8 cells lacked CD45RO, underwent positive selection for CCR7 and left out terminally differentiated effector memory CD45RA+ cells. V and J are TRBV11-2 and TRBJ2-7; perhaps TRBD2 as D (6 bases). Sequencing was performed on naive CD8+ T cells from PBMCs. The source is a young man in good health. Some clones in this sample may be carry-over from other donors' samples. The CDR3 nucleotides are TGTGCCAGCAGCTTAGGGGGGGTCGAGCAGTACTTC. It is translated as CASSLGGVEQYF. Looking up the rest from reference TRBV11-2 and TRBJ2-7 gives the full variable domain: EAGVAQSPRYKIIEKRQSVAFWCNPISGHATLYWYQQILGQGPKLLIQFQNNGVVDDSQLPKDRFSAERLKGVDSTLKIQPAKLEDSAVYLCASSLGGVEQYFGPGTRLTVT.